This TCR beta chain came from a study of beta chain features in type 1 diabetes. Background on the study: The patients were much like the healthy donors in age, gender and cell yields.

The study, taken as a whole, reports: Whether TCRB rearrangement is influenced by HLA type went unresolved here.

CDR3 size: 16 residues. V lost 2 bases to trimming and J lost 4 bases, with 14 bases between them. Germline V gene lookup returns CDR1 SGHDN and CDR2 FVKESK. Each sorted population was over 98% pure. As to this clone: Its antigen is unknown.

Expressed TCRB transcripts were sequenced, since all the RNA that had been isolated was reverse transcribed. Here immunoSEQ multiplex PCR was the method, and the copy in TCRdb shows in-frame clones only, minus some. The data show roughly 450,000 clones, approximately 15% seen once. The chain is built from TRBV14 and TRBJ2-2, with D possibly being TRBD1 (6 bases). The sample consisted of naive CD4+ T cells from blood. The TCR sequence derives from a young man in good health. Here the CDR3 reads CASSQRTDPSTGELFF. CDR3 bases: TGTGCCAGCAGCCAACGGACAGACCCGAGCACCGGGGAGCTGTTTTTT.